This is a list of T cell receptor beta chains from one sample in a study of shared clonotypes between healthy human individuals. The data were produced by immunoSEQ multiplex PCR, yet TCRdb's version contains in-frame clones alone and is incomplete. This sample carries 1.5 million to 2.5 million clones, about 95% of them seen once, and the ten largest clones take more than 0.95%. Source material: naive CD8+ T cells sorted from blood. Receptor source: a man aged 18-30 years in good health. Both conserved end residues are part of each CDR3. D genes are given only for firm matches. Clone sizes are given selectively: once, few, many, or a class where the clone is expanded.

D gene	V gene	J gene	clone size	CDR3 DNA	CDR3 protein
TRBD1	TRBV27	TRBJ2-7	-	TGTGCCAGCAGGCCTAACCGGGACAGGGTGTACGAGCAGTACTTC	CASRPNRDRVYEQYF
-	TRBV5-6	TRBJ2-7	-	TGTGCCAGCAGCTCGGGACTGAGCTACGAGCAGTACTTC	CASSSGLSYEQYF
-	TRBV30	TRBJ2-5	-	TGTGCCTGGGATAAAGCATGGGGTTGGGGAGAGACCCAGTACTTC	CAWDKAWGWGETQYF
TRBD1	TRBV30	TRBJ1-1	-	TGTGCCTGGCACCAACAGGGGCTGAACACTGAAGCTTTCTTT	CAWHQQGLNTEAFF
-	TRBV7-2	TRBJ2-2	-	TGTGCCAGCAGCTTAGAATCTAGCCTATGGACCGGGGAGCTGTTTTTT	CASSLESSLWTGELFF
-	TRBV9	TRBJ2-7	-	TGTGCCAGCAGCTCCAGCCCGAGGACAGTGCACTCCTACGAGCAGTACTTC	CASSSSPRTVHSYEQYF
-	TRBV13	TRBJ2-6	-	TGTGCCAGCACCCAGGGAGGTGGTGGGGCCAACGTCCTGACTTTC	CASTQGGGGANVLTF
-	TRBV10-2	TRBJ2-2	-	TGCGCCAGCAGTGAGATAAACACCGGGGAGCTGTTTTTT	CASSEINTGELFF
-	TRBV7-9	TRBJ1-2	-	TGTGCCAGCAGCTCGAGAGAGAACTATGGCTACACCTTC	CASSSRENYGYTF
TRBD2	TRBV27	TRBJ2-3	-	TGTGCCAGCAGTAGACTAGCGGCTAGCACAGATACGCAGTATTTT	CASSRLAASTDTQYF
-	TRBV19	TRBJ1-5	-	TGTGCCAGTAGTATCACCGGAGGCTATAGCAATCAGCCCCAGCATTTT	CASSITGGYSNQPQHF
TRBD2	TRBV11-3	TRBJ2-2	-	TGTGCCAGCAGCCCCGGGGCTAGCGGGGGGCGGTCCGGGGAGCTGTTTTTT	CASSPGASGGRSGELFF
TRBD1	TRBV4-1	TRBJ1-2	-	TGCGCCAGCAGCCAATGGACAGGGGGCTCCCCTAACTATGGCTACACCTTC	CASSQWTGGSPNYGYTF
-	TRBV7-6	TRBJ1-4	once	TGTGCCAGCAGCTTAGGGGGAGAACTTCATGAAAAACTGTTTTTT	CASSLGGELHEKLFF
-	TRBV7-9	TRBJ2-3	-	TGTGCCAGCAGCGGGGCCCTCACAGATACGCAGTATTTT	CASSGALTDTQYF
TRBD1	TRBV2	TRBJ2-1	-	TGTGCCAGCAGGGTGGGACAGGGGGTAGGTGAGCAGTTCTTC	CASRVGQGVGEQFF
-	TRBV2	TRBJ2-7	-	TGTGCCAGCAGCCTTAACTTCTACGAGCAGTACTTC	CASSLNFYEQYF
TRBD2	TRBV5-5	TRBJ2-3	-	TGTGCCAGCAGCCTGGCGGCTAGCGGGTCCACAGATACGCAGTATTTT	CASSLAASGSTDTQYF
TRBD2	TRBV2	TRBJ2-5	-	TGTGCCAGCGGGAGGGGCCTTGGCGGGGGATTTCAAGAGACCCAGTACTTC	CASGRGLGGGFQETQYF
-	TRBV10-3	TRBJ2-7	once	TGTGCCATCAGTGACTCGAGGGAAGGCTCCTACGAGCAGTACTTC	CAISDSREGSYEQYF
-	TRBV23-1	TRBJ2-7	-	TGCGCCAGCAGGCCAACGGTACAGAGCTCCTACGAGCAGTACTTC	CASRPTVQSSYEQYF
TRBD2	TRBV7-9	TRBJ2-7	-	TGTGCCAGCAGCTTAGCAATTGGGGGACTAGCAAGCTACGAGCAGTACTTC	CASSLAIGGLASYEQYF
-	TRBV29-1	TRBJ2-7	-	TGCAGCGTTGAAGCAGGGCCCTACGAGCAGTACTTC	CSVEAGPYEQYF
TRBD1	TRBV7-2	TRBJ2-2	-	TGTGCCAGCATATACCGGGACAGGGGGGTCACCGGGGAGCTGTTTTTT	CASIYRDRGVTGELFF
TRBD2	TRBV7-6	TRBJ2-1	-	TGTGCCAGCAGCTTTGGACTAGCGGAACCCTACAATGAGCAGTTCTTC	CASSFGLAEPYNEQFF
TRBD2	TRBV6-1	TRBJ2-7	-	TGTGCCAGCAGTGAATTGGGACTAACCCCCTACGAGCAGTACTTC	CASSELGLTPYEQYF
-	TRBV6-6	TRBJ1-6	-	TGTGCCAGCAGCCTCCAGGGGCTCTCCTATAATTCACCCCTCCACTTT	CASSLQGLSYNSPLHF
-	TRBV4-3	TRBJ2-4	-	TGCGCCAGCAGCTGGAACACAGAAAACATTCAGTACTTC	CASSWNTENIQYF
-	TRBV19	TRBJ2-1	-	TGTGCCAGTAGTATGGCCACTAGGAGTGAGCAGTTCTTC	CASSMATRSEQFF
-	TRBV11-2	TRBJ2-2	-	TGTGCCAGCAGCTTAGAAGGCGAGAAGGTTGCCGGGGAGCTGTTTTTT	CASSLEGEKVAGELFF
TRBD1	TRBV27	TRBJ2-7	once	TGTGCCAGCAGTTTTCTACAGGGGCGCGAGCAGTACTTC	CASSFLQGREQYF
-	TRBV12-5	TRBJ1-2	few	TGTGCTAGTGGGACCACAGGGAATGGCTACACCTTC	CASGTTGNGYTF
TRBD2	TRBV20-1	TRBJ2-5	-	TGCAGTGCGAGAGGCGCGGGGGCCCAGTACTTC	CSARGAGAQYF
TRBD1	TRBV5-1	TRBJ2-3	-	TGCGCCAGCAGCGCCTGGACAGGGAAGCCAGATACGCAGTATTTT	CASSAWTGKPDTQYF
-	TRBV4-1	TRBJ2-1	-	TGCGCCAGCAGCCTTCGAAACAATGAGCAGTTCTTC	CASSLRNNEQFF
TRBD1	TRBV2	TRBJ2-3	once	TGTGCCAGCAGCGGTCTTCCGGGACAGGTTACAGATACGCAGTATTTT	CASSGLPGQVTDTQYF
-	TRBV4-1	TRBJ2-4	once	TGCGCCAGCAGCCAAGGACAGACCAAAAACATTCAGTACTTC	CASSQGQTKNIQYF
-	TRBV7-2	TRBJ2-1	-	TGTGCCAGCAGTCCAGGCCCCTACAATGAGCAGTTCTTC	CASSPGPYNEQFF
TRBD1	TRBV6-5	TRBJ1-6	once	TGTGCCAGCAGTTTCGCGGGACAGGGTGGTTCACCCCTCCACTTT	CASSFAGQGGSPLHF
-	TRBV15	TRBJ1-5	-	TGTGCCACCAGCTCACCACAGGGTCAGCCCCAGCATTTT	CATSSPQGQPQHF
-	TRBV4-1	TRBJ1-1	-	TGCGCCAGCAGCCAAATATCGGGGCCTGAAGCTTTCTTT	CASSQISGPEAFF
TRBD2	TRBV27	TRBJ2-7	-	TGTGCCAGCGGGCTAGCGGAAGCCTACGAGCAGTACTTC	CASGLAEAYEQYF
-	TRBV27	TRBJ2-3	-	TGTGCCAGCAGCCCTTGGGTGGGGAACACAGATACGCAGTATTTT	CASSPWVGNTDTQYF
-	TRBV30	TRBJ2-3	-	TGTGCCTGGAGCCCAGGGACCCTCATAGATACGCAGTATTTT	CAWSPGTLIDTQYF